The rows below give T cell receptor beta chains drawn from one sample of a study of T and B cells in COVID-19 patients. TCRdb reprocessed the multiplex PCR reads with MiXCR, giving one entry per CDR3 protein. The sample holds approximately 7,800 distinct CDR3 sequences, about 27% seen once. The specimen was blood. These receptors came from a human donor with active COVID-19. The CDR3 runs from the conserved cysteine through the conserved F or W.

14	TRBV18	TRBJ1-6	CASSPLPGPDPLHF
13	TRBV19	TRBJ1-1	CASSIKGDTEAFF
14	TRBV6-1	TRBJ2-2	CASRGQTNTGELFF
15	TRBV6-2/TRBV6-3	TRBJ2-3	CASSYTGLATDTQYF
14	TRBV20-1	TRBJ2-3	CSATGTGRTDTQYF
13	TRBV6-1	TRBJ1-5	CASSERQRGPQHF
18	TRBV12-3/TRBV12-4	TRBJ2-3	CASSLSGLSGGGTDTQYF
13	TRBV29-1	TRBJ2-5	CSVLAGGEGTQYF
15	TRBV7-2	TRBJ1-6	CASSQTGLSNSPLHF
14	TRBV11-1	TRBJ2-7	CASSLRGNSREQYF
15	TRBV6-1	TRBJ2-7	CASSEVKDPRAEQYF
15	TRBV10-3	TRBJ2-5	CAISESPSRAETQYF
15	TRBV5-5	TRBJ2-1	CASSLSGGGYNEQFF
15	TRBV18	TRBJ1-4	CASSPQVLRGEKLFF
17	TRBV7-7	TRBJ2-1	CASSPPVLKRDYNEQFF
15	TRBV30	TRBJ1-2	CAWSRGGAANYGYTF
14	TRBV27	TRBJ2-7	CASRPFRGGLEQYF
14	TRBV10-3	TRBJ2-5	CAISDRAPQETQYF
15	TRBV5-4	TRBJ1-5	CASSNGQYSNQPQHF
15	TRBV5-4	TRBJ2-1	CASSLGTVQRNEQFF
15	TRBV15	TRBJ2-3	CATSPGRDGTDTQYF
11	TRBV6-5	TRBJ1-4	CASRRGEKLFF
13	TRBV5-6	TRBJ2-5	CASSSDRQETQYF
14	TRBV27	TRBJ2-7	CASAGLAGNYEQYF
15	TRBV28	TRBJ2-3	CASSTGQDRTDTQYF
12	TRBV29-1	TRBJ1-4	CSVGRTGEKLFF
16	TRBV5-4	TRBJ2-1	CASSTDPTDPYNEQFF
12	TRBV20-1	TRBJ1-2	CSARGPLYGYTF
16	TRBV6-1	TRBJ1-2	CATTPGQAASGYGYTF
15	TRBV4-1	TRBJ2-7	CASSPTQGLGYEQYF
13	TRBV27	TRBJ1-2	CASSLSSGYGYTF
15	TRBV2	TRBJ2-7	CASSATRGLSYEQYF
15	TRBV15	TRBJ2-2	CATSRDFGGSGELFF
18	TRBV6-5	TRBJ2-1	CASSLHTGTTFGDNEQFF
17	TRBV5-4	TRBJ2-7	CASSPGTGGVPSYEQYF
17	TRBV5-1	TRBJ2-7	CASSLEFSAGWMYEQYF
17	TRBV7-6	TRBJ2-7	CASSPNLSGRGSYEQYF
15	TRBV20-1	TRBJ2-3	CSATRGSGSGDTQYF
14	TRBV15	TRBJ2-7	CATSRAGLAVEQYF
16	TRBV19	TRBJ2-5	CASSMGASGGAETQYF
12	TRBV10-3	TRBJ1-1	CAISVQGTEAFF
14	TRBV6-6	TRBJ2-2	CASSPTGVTGELFF
13	TRBV20-1	TRBJ1-5	CSASVTGHQPQHF
14	TRBV20-1	TRBJ2-1	CSAGTSGRGHEQFF
15	TRBV7-2	TRBJ2-2	CASSLSFRGTGELFF
15	TRBV20-1	TRBJ2-1	CSATQRNGSYNEQFF
12	TRBV6-5	TRBJ1-6	CASSRGFSPLHF
12	TRBV30	TRBJ2-1	CAWSVLRNEQFF
14	TRBV20-1	TRBJ1-4	CSALDRALGEKLFF
14	TRBV27	TRBJ2-7	CASSLIGQPYEQYF
14	TRBV29-1	TRBJ2-7	CSVIWGQGADEQYF
15	TRBV15	TRBJ2-6	CATSRDNSGANALTF